These 8 T cell receptor beta chains originate from one sample sequenced in a study of technical replicates of blood from a handful of donors. Assay: immunoSEQ multiplex PCR; the TCRdb copy retains only in-frame clones and omits some. Of about 85,000 clones in the sample, just under 95% are singletons; the top ten hold approximately 0.27%. Sequenced: T cells isolated from PBMCs. All receptors come from a human donor in good health.

V gene TRBV6-1 combines with J gene TRBJ2-7, with TRBD2 identical over 12 bases. This CDR3 has 14 amino acids. Per the germline V gene, CDR1 is MNHNS and CDR2 is SASEGT. V trimming: 8 bases; J trimming: 0 bases; junction bases outside the gene matches: 2. CDR3 DNA: TGTGCCAGCCGACTAGCGGGGGACTCCTACGAGCAGTACTTC. Amino acids: CASRLAGDSYEQYF.

The chain uses TRBV19 and TRBJ1-5; D may be TRBD1 (5 bases). The CDR3 has 14 residues. Germline lookup yields CDR1 LNHDA and CDR2 SQIVND (reference sequence). Trimming pared 7 bases from V and 0 bases from J, leaving 10 bases between. For the CDR3, the DNA is TGTGCCAGTAAGACAGAAGTTAGCAATCAGCCCCAGCATTTT. It specifies CASKTEVSNQPQHF.

This chain links TRBV9 with TRBJ2-1; D is unclear. Germline V gene lookup returns CDR1 SGDLS and CDR2 YYNGEE. The CDR3 covers 16 residues. V shed 0 bases and J shed 0 bases, with 10 bases lying between them. CDR3 sequence: CASSVGSSSSYNEQFF. CDR3 coding DNA: TGTGCCAGCAGCGTAGGGTCGTCCAGCTCCTACAATGAGCAGTTCTTC.

The rearrangement links TRBV5-3 to TRBJ1-2; D is unresolved. TRBV5-3 is labeled an ORF, and its function is uncertain. The CDR3 consists of 15 residues. Trimming stripped 2 bases from V and 5 bases from J, with 16 bases between. For the CDR3, the DNA is TGTGCCAGAAGCTTTTACGGAGGAGGTGGGTATGGCTACACCTTC. This sequence encodes CARSFYGGGGYGYTF.

The chain joins TRBV4-1 to TRBJ2-5; 7 bases are a match to TRBD1. Per the germline V gene, CDR1 is MGHRA and CDR2 is YSYEKL. V was clipped by 6 bases and J by 0 bases; unmatched bases: 4. The CDR3 totals 14 residues. The CDR3 reads CASSSGQYQETQYF. Written as DNA, the CDR3 is TGCGCCAGCAGTTCGGGACAGTACCAAGAGACCCAGTACTTC.

J is TRBJ2-1 and V is TRBV28, with D possibly TRBD2 on 5 matching bases. The V end was cut by 5 bases, the J end by 2 bases, with 16 bases between. The CDR3 is 16 amino acids. Per the germline V gene, CDR1 is MDHEN and CDR2 is SYDVKM. CDR3 sequence: CASSLIARRTYNEQFF. Written as DNA, the CDR3 is TGTGCCAGCAGTCTGATAGCGAGGAGGACCTACAATGAGCAGTTCTTC. Drawing the rest from reference TRBV28 and TRBJ2-1, the complete variable domain is DVKVTQSSRYLVKRTGEKVFLECVQDMDHENMFWYRQDPGLGLRLIYFSYDVKMKEKGDIPEGYSVSREKKERFSLILESASTNQTSMYLCASSLIARRTYNEQFFGPGTRLTVL.

The chain combines TRBV6-1 with TRBJ2-1; 8 bases agree with TRBD2. Germline V CDR1 and CDR2: MNHNS, SASEGT. This CDR3 has 15 amino acids. The V segment lost 3 bases and the J segment 6 bases; nucleotides outside the gene matches: 7. In DNA, the CDR3 is TGTGCCAGCAGTGAGAACCTAGCGGGTTCCAATGAGCAGTTCTTC. It is translated as CASSENLAGSNEQFF.

The genes are TRBV4-1 and TRBJ2-1; D may be TRBD1 (5 bases). Germline lookup yields CDR1 MGHRA and CDR2 YSYEKL. This CDR3 contains 13 residues. Trimming pared 6 bases from V and 9 bases from J, leaving 15 bases between. CDR3 region: CASRSPSRGEQFF. CDR3 coding DNA: TGCGCCAGCAGAAGCCCCTCTAGGGGTGAGCAGTTCTTC.